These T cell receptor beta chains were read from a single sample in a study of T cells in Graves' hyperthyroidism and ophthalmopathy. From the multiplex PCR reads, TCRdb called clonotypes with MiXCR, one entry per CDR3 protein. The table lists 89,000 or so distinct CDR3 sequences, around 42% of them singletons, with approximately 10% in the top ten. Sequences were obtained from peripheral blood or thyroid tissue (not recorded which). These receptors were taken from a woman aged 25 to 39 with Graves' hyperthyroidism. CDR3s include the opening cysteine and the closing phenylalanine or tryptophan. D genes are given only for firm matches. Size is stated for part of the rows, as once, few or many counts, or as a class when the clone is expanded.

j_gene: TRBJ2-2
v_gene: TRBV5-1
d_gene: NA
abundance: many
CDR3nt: TGCGCCAGCAGCGACCAGTTTGGGGCCCTCACCGGGGAGCTGTTTTTT
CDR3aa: CASSDQFGALTGELFF

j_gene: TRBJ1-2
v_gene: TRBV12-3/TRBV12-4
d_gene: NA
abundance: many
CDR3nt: TGTGCCAGCACCAAATACCTAACGAACTATGGCTACACCTTC
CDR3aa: CASTKYLTNYGYTF

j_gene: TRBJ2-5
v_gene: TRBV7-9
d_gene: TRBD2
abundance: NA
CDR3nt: TGTGCCAGCAGCGGACTAGCGGGTTATCAGACCCAGTACTTC
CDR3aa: CASSGLAGYQTQYF

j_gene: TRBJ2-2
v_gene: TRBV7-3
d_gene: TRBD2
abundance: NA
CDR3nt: TGTGCCAGCAGCCTAGGACTAGCGGGAGTTTCCGGGGAGCTGTTTTTT
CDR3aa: CASSLGLAGVSGELFF

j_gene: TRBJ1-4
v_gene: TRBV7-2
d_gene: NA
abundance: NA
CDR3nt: TGTGCCAGCAGCTTAGGCATGGGGGAGGGGGAAAAACTGTTTTTT
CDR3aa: CASSLGMGEGEKLFF

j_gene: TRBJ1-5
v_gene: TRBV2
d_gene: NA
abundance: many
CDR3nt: TGTGCCAGCAGTGAGGATGTGGCAAATAGCAATCAGCCCCAGCATTTT
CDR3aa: CASSEDVANSNQPQHF

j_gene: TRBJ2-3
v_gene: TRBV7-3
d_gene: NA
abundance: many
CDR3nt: TGTGCCAGCAGCTTCGGGGGTCGGCGAACAGATACGCAGTATTTT
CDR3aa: CASSFGGRRTDTQYF

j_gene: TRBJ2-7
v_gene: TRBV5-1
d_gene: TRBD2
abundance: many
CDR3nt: TGCGCCAGCAGCTCGGGCCGACTAGCGGGAGCCGACGAGCAGTACTTC
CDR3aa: CASSSGRLAGADEQYF

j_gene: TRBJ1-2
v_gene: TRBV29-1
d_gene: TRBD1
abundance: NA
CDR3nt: TGCAGCGTTGGAGACAGGGTGGAATTTGGCTACACCTTC
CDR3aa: CSVGDRVEFGYTF

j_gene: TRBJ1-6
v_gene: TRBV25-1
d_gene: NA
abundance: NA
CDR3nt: TGTGCCAGCACGTATAACGATTTGTCACCCCTCCACTTT
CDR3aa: CASTYNDLSPLHF

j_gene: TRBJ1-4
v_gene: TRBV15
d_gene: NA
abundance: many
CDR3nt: TGTGCCACCAGCAGAGATCCGGGGGGCCTTAATGAAAAACTGTTTTTT
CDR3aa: CATSRDPGGLNEKLFF

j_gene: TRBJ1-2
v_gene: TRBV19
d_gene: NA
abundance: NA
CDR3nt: TGTGCCAGCACCAGGTGGGCTAACTATGGCTACACCTTC
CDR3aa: CASTRWANYGYTF

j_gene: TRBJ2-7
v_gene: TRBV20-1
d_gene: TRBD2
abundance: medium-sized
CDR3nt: TGCAGTGCTAGAAGAGGTCTCCTTAGCGGGAGTCCGTACTTC
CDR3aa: CSARRGLLSGSPYF

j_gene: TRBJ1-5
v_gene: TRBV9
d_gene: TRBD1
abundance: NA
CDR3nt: TGTGCCAGCTCACCAAACAGGGGGCAAGGCAATCAGCCCCAGCATTTT
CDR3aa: CASSPNRGQGNQPQHF

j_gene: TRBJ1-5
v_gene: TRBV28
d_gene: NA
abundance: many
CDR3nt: TGTGCCAGCAGTTTACGAGGCGGGGGGGTCTATCAGCCCCAGCATTTT
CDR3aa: CASSLRGGGVYQPQHF

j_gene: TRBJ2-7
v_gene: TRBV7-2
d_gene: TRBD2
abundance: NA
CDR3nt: TGTGCCTGCGCGGGACTAGCGGGTTACGAGCAGTACTTC
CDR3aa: CACAGLAGYEQYF

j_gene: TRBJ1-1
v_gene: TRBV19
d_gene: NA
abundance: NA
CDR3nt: TGTGCCGGTAGTATATGGGTGGAGGACACTGAAGCCTTCTTT
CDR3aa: CAGSIWVEDTEAFF

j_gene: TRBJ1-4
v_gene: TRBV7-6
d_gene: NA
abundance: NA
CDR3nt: TGTGCCAGCAGCCGGGACGCCGCCGGCACTAATGAAAAACTGTTTTTT
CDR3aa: CASSRDAAGTNEKLFF

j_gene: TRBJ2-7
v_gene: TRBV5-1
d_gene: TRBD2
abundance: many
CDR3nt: TGCGCCAGCAGCACCTGGGGGCTAGCGGGGAGCTACGAGCAGTACTTC
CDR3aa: CASSTWGLAGSYEQYF

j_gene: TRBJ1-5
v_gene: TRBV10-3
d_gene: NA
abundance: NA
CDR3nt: TGTGCCATCAGTGAGGAGAGAATTCAGTCCCAGCATTTT
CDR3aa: CAISEERIQSQHF

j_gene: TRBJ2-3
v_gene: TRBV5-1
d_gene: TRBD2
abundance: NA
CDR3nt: TGCGCCAGCAGCTTGGAGACTAGCGGGAGACAGTATTTT
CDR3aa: CASSLETSGRQYF

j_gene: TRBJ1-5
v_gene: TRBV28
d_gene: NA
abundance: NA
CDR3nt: TGTGCCAGCAGCCCCCCGGCCACCCCCTTCGATCAGCCCCAGCATTTT
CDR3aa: CASSPPATPFDQPQHF

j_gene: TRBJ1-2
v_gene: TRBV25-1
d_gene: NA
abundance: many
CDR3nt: TGTGCCAGCAGCCCAGCGGTAGGATCTCACTATGGCTACACCTTC
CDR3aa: CASSPAVGSHYGYTF

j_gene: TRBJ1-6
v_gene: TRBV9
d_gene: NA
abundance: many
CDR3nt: TGTGCCAGCAGCGCCTCGTCAACAGAACGTTCACCCCTCCACTTT
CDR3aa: CASSASSTERSPLHF

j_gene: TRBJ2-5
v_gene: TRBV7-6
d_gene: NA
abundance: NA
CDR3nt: TGTGCCAGCAGCAAATACAGGGTCCCCAGTTACGTCGAGACCCAGTACTTC
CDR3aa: CASSKYRVPSYVETQYF

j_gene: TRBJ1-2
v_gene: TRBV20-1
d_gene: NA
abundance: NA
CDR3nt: TGCAGTGCTAGAGATCCCAACTATGGCTACACCTTC
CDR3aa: CSARDPNYGYTF

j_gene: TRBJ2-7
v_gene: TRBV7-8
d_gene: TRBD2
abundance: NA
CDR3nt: TGTGCCAGCATGGGGGGGGCCTACGAGCAGTACTTC
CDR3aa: CASMGGAYEQYF

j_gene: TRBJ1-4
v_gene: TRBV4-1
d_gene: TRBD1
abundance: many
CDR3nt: TGCGCCAGCAGCCAAGATGGGGACAGTTACGGAAAACTGTTTTTT
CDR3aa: CASSQDGDSYGKLFF

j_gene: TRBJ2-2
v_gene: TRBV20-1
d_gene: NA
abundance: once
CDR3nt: TGCAGTGCTAGCTTAGATCCGGGACTGAACACCGGGGAGCTGTTTTTT
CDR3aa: CSASLDPGLNTGELFF

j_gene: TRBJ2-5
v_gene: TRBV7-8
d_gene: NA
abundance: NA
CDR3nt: TGTGCCAGCGCTAAAGAGACCCAGTACTTC
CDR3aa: CASAKETQYF

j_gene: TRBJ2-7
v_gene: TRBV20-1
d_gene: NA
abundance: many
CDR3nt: TGCAGTGCTACCGGGAAGCCCCTGTGGGAGCAGTACTTC
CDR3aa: CSATGKPLWEQYF

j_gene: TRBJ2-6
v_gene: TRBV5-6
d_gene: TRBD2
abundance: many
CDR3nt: TGTGCCAGCAGGGGGGTGGGAGGGTTCACTGGGGCCAACGTCCTGACTTTC
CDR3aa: CASRGVGGFTGANVLTF

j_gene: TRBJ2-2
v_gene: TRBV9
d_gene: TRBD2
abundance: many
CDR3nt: TGTGCCAGCACCGGGGGGGCCAGGCCTAGCGGGAGGTATGGTTACAACACCGGGGAGCTGTTTTTT
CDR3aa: CASTGGARPSGRYGYNTGELFF

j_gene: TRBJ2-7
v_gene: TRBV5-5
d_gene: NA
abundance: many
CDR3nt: TGTGCCAGCAGCCCCCTCGGGACTCAGGCCATTTACGAGCAGTACTTC
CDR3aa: CASSPLGTQAIYEQYF

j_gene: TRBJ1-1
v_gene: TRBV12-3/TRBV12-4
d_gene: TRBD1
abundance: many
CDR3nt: TGTGCCAGCGGGAGACAGGGCTACACTGAAGCTTTCTTT
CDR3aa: CASGRQGYTEAFF

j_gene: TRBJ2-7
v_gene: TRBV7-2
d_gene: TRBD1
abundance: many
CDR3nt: TGTGCCAGCAGCAGCGGACAGGGAAGGTCCTACGAGCAGTACTTC
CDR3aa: CASSSGQGRSYEQYF